The 16 T cell receptor beta chains listed next were all sequenced from one sample in a study of technical replicates of blood from a handful of donors. Profiled with immunoSEQ multiplex PCR; TCRdb holds only in-frame clones, not every one. The repertoire holds some 89,000 clones, with over 85% as singletons. The sequenced sample was T cells isolated from PBMCs. The origin of the receptors is a human donor in good health.

J is TRBJ1-3 and V is TRBV5-1; D unclear. This CDR3 is built from 14 residues. Germline CDR1 and CDR2: SGHRS and YFSETQ. Trimming shortened V by 7 bases and J by 0 bases, and 11 bases separated the two germline ends. CDR3 loop: CASRKQISGNTIYF. The CDR3 bases are TGCGCCAGCCGTAAACAGATCTCTGGAAACACCATATATTTT. The full variable domain, rest sourced from reference TRBV5-1 and TRBJ1-3, is KAGVTQTPRYLIKTRGQQVTLSCSPISGHRSVSWYQQTPGQGLQFLFEYFSETQRNKGNFPGRFSGRQFSNSRSEMNVSTLELGDSALYLCASRKQISGNTIYFGEGSWLTVV.

The table lists this clone with a count of one. J is TRBJ2-1 and V is TRBV30; D might be TRBD1 (6 bases). This CDR3 has 17 amino acids. Between the trimmed V and J ends, which lost 3 bases and 8 bases, there was a span of 26 bases. Germline assignment: CDR1 GTSNPN and CDR2 SVGIG (reference sequence). CDR3 loop: CAWRGVGDPKKGDEQFF. CDR3 in DNA: TGTGCCTGGAGGGGGGTCGGGGATCCTAAGAAGGGGGATGAGCAGTTCTTC.

The chain recombines TRBV6-5 with TRBJ2-1; D possibly corresponds to TRBD2 (6 bases). Germline lookup yields CDR1 MNHEY and CDR2 SVGAGI. CDR3 length: 14 amino acids. V was cut by 4 bases and J by 4 bases, with 11 bases left in between. CDR3 bases: TGTGCCAGCAGTTGGACTATACATTACAATGAGCAGTTCTTC. It translates to CASSWTIHYNEQFF.

The chain recombines TRBV9 with TRBJ1-1, with D possibly being TRBD1 (5 bases). Trimming left V 0 bases short and J 1 base short, with 7 bases between. Per germline, CDR1 SGDLS and CDR2 YYNGEE. This CDR3 has 14 residues. This CDR3 reads CASSVGDRNTEAFF. CDR3 DNA: TGTGCCAGCAGCGTAGGAGACAGGAACACTGAAGCTTTCTTT.

The V call is TRBV5-4, the J call TRBJ1-3, with D maybe TRBD1 (6 bases). Per germline, CDR1 SGHNT and CDR2 YYREEE (reference sequence). CDR3 length equals 14 residues. Between the trimmed V and J ends, which lost 1 base and 4 bases, there was a span of 9 bases. Here the CDR3 reads CASSLTGSGNTIYF. CDR3 DNA: TGTGCCAGCAGCTTGACAGGGAGCGGAAACACCATATATTTT.

J is TRBJ2-3 and V is TRBV2; no definite D call. V was shortened by 5 bases and J by 6 bases, with 9 bases between the two germline ends. The CDR3 has 12 amino acids. In germline, CDR1 is SNHLY, CDR2 FYNNEI. Written as DNA, the CDR3 is TGTGCCAGCAGTTCTGACTGGGATACGCAGTATTTT. This translates into CASSSDWDTQYF.

The chain has TRBV5-4 and TRBJ2-2; no definite D call. The germline gives CDR1 SGHNT, CDR2 YYREEE (reference sequence). This CDR3 is built from 13 residues. V lost 0 bases, J lost 6 bases, and 6 bases lay in between. The CDR3 loop is CASSLVQAGELFF. CDR3 sequence (DNA): TGTGCCAGCAGCTTGGTTCAGGCCGGGGAGCTGTTTTTT.

This chain joins TRBV6-5 and TRBJ2-5; TRBD2 agrees at 11 bases. V shed 8 bases, J shed 5 bases, and the junction held 4 bases outside the gene matches. The CDR3 consists of 13 residues. Per germline, CDR1 MNHEY and CDR2 SVGAGI. The CDR3 sequence is CASGLAGGETQYF. The DNA for the CDR3 is TGTGCCAGCGGACTAGCGGGTGGGGAGACCCAGTACTTC.

This sequence joins TRBV10-3 and TRBJ2-1; possible D gene TRBD2, 6 bases. The V and J ends lost 11 bases and 7 bases respectively, with 12 bases between them. This CDR3 contains 11 residues. CDR1 and CDR2 (germline): ENHRY, SYGVKD. The CDR3 region has the DNA TGTGCCCTGGGACTTCAAAATGAGCAGTTCTTC. It yields the protein CALGLQNEQFF.

CDR3 amino acids: CAISGTGGTEAFF. Written as DNA, the CDR3 is TGTGCCATCAGTGGGACAGGGGGCACTGAAGCTTTCTTT. V and J are TRBV10-3 and TRBJ1-1; TRBD1 matches 10 bases. After removal of 4 bases from V and 4 bases from J, the junction contained 0 bases not matched to a gene. The CDR3 is made up of 13 amino acids. CDR1 ENHRY and CDR2 SYGVKD come from the germline V gene.

The gene calls are TRBV25-1 and TRBJ2-2; D call uncertain. The CDR3 is made up of 11 amino acids. Trimming shortened V by 7 bases and J by 5 bases, and 5 bases separated the two germline ends. Germline-derived CDR1 and CDR2 are MGHDK and SYGVNS. The CDR3 reads CASTLTGELFF. The CDR3 DNA reads TGTGCCAGCACACTGACCGGGGAGCTGTTTTTT.

The rearrangement joins TRBV14 to TRBJ2-7; D is uncertain. This CDR3 is built from 14 residues. Germline V gene lookup returns CDR1 SGHDN and CDR2 FVKESK. The V gene lost 3 bases and the J gene lost 2 bases, with 11 bases spanning the gap. The CDR3 DNA reads as TGTGCCAGCAGCCATGCGGAGCGTCCCTACGAGCAGTACTTC. Protein product: CASSHAERPYEQYF.

The chain has TRBV10-3 and TRBJ2-7; 14 nucleotides align to TRBD2. The length of the CDR3 is 15 residues. Germline CDR1 reads ENHRY; CDR2 reads SYGVKD. Unmatched junction bases numbered 2, after V lost 2 bases and J lost 5 bases. CDR3 protein: CAISEMTSGRDEQYF. CDR3 in DNA: TGTGCCATCAGTGAGATGACTAGCGGGAGGGACGAGCAGTACTTC.

The chain has TRBV9 and TRBJ2-7, with a weak D call TRBD1 (6 bases). Trimming took 5 bases from V and 5 from J, leaving 17 bases between them. Germline V gene data show CDR1 as SGDLS and CDR2 as YYNGEE. The CDR3 contains 14 residues. The CDR3 DNA follows: TGTGCCAGCAGTTCAAGTTCAGGGGAGCACGAGCAGTACTTC. It encodes CASSSSSGEHEQYF.

This rearrangement joins TRBV5-1 to TRBJ2-3; 9 positions match TRBD2. Germline loops: CDR1 SGHRS, CDR2 YFSETQ. V lost 0 bases and J lost 0; bases outside the gene matches: 2. The CDR3 consists of 16 residues. For the CDR3, the DNA is TGCGCCAGCAGCTTGGTAGCGGGAGCAAGCACAGATACGCAGTATTTT. Protein product: CASSLVAGASTDTQYF. The full variable domain, rest sourced from reference TRBV5-1 and TRBJ2-3, is KAGVTQTPRYLIKTRGQQVTLSCSPISGHRSVSWYQQTPGQGLQFLFEYFSETQRNKGNFPGRFSGRQFSNSRSEMNVSTLELGDSALYLCASSLVAGASTDTQYFGPGTRLTVL.

The chain carries TRBV19 and TRBJ2-1, with TRBD2 identical over 7 bases. Germline V gene sequence: CDR1 LNHDA, CDR2 SQIVND (reference sequence). CDR3 length equals 16 residues. Trimming removed 0 bases from V and 5 bases from J; junction bases left unmatched: 7. The CDR3 nucleotides are TGTGCCAGTAGTATAGAGAGGCTAGCGGAGAACAATGAGCAGTTCTTC. Residues: CASSIERLAENNEQFF.